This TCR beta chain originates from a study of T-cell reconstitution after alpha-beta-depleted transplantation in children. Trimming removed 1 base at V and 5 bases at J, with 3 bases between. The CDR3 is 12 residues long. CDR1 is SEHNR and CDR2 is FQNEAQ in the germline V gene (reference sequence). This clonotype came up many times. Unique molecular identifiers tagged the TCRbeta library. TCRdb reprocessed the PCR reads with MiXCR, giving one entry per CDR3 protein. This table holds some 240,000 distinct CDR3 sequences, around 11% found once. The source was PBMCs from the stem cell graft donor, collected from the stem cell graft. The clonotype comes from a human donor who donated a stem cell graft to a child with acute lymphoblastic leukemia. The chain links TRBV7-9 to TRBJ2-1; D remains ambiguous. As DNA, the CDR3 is TGTGCCAGCAGCTTAGATAACAATGAGCAGTTCTTC. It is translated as CASSLDNNEQFF.